This TCR beta chain came from a study of CD8+ T cells in alopecia areata. RNA extraction was followed by reverse transcription into cDNA, which acted as the sequencing template. Generated by immunoSEQ multiplex PCR, the TCRdb table keeps only in-frame clones and is missing some. The sample yields 120,000 or so clones, around 45% seen once. Germline V CDR1 and CDR2: SEHNR, FQNEAQ (reference sequence). The CDR3 consists of 15 residues. V lost 5 bases, J lost 3 bases, and 17 bases lay in between. Sequenced material: NKG2D-low CD8+ T cells sorted from blood. This TCR came from a human donor with alopecia areata. The gene calls are TRBV7-9 and TRBJ2-7; TRBD1 is a possible D gene (8 bases). In DNA form, the CDR3 reads TGTGCCAGCAGCCCAGTAACAGGGGGGGACTACGAGCAGTACTTC. It specifies CASSPVTGGDYEQYF.